Each of the 21 T cell receptor beta chains below was sequenced from the same sample in a study of OX40 agonist ivuxolimab in advanced cancers. Clones were read by immunoSEQ multiplex PCR, and TCRdb kept only the in-frame ones, dropping some. Among about 58,000 clones listed, around 84% were seen once. This material consisted of CD4+ or CD8+ T cells sorted from blood, taken in a trial of the OX40 agonist ivuxolimab. The receptors shown here come from an adult with an advanced solid tumor such as melanoma, head and neck, liver or kidney cancer.

This chain joins TRBV19 and TRBJ1-2; no definite D call. Germline CDR1 reads LNHDA; CDR2 reads SQIVND (reference sequence). The CDR3 spans 15 residues. V lost 7 bases and J lost 5, with 20 bases in between. CDR3 protein: CASTNWTNRGYGYTF. The DNA for the CDR3 is TGTGCCAGTACCAATTGGACGAATCGGGGTTATGGCTACACCTTC.

This chain links TRBV5-1 with TRBJ2-2, with D perhaps matching TRBD1 (5 bases). The V gene's germline CDR1 is SGHRS and CDR2 YFSETQ. This CDR3 comprises 11 residues. Trimming took off 5 bases at V and 6 bases at J, with 5 bases between the two ends. CDR3 sequence reads: CASRGAGELFF. DNA of the CDR3: TGCGCCAGCAGAGGGGCCGGGGAGCTGTTTTTT.

The chain uses TRBV18 and TRBJ1-2; the D gene is possibly TRBD1 (5 bases). Germline V gene sequence: CDR1 KGHSH, CDR2 LQKENI. Trimming pared 4 bases from V and 4 bases from J, leaving 10 bases between. The CDR3 has 13 amino acids. CDR3 sequence: CASSQGAAYGYTF. The CDR3 DNA is TGTGCCAGCTCACAAGGGGCGGCCTATGGCTACACCTTC.

The chain couples TRBV2 to TRBJ2-4, with 10 bases identical to TRBD1. Germline values: CDR1 SNHLY, CDR2 FYNNEI. V lost 7 bases and J lost 0; bases outside the gene matches: 3. The CDR3 consists of 15 residues. The CDR3 DNA reads as TGTGCCAGCAAAGGACAGGGGGTAGCCAAAAACATTCAGTACTTC. As protein: CASKGQGVAKNIQYF.

The rearrangement uses TRBV7-2 and TRBJ1-6, with D hard to call. The V gene's germline CDR1 is SGHTA and CDR2 FQGNSA. The CDR3 extends over 14 amino acids. Trimming stripped 1 base from V and 11 bases from J, with 12 bases between. In DNA, the CDR3 is TGTGCCAGCAGCTTAGGGTTGGCCGTACCACCCCTCCACTTT. Translation gives CASSLGLAVPPLHF.

V is TRBV14 and J is TRBJ2-1, with a tentative D call TRBD1 (6 bases). V was cut by 4 bases and J by 4 bases, with 14 bases left in between. Germline V gives CDR1 SGHDN, CDR2 FVKESK. The CDR3 runs to 15 residues. The DNA of the CDR3 is TGTGCCAGCAGCCTCAAGGGGACAATTTACAATGAGCAGTTCTTC. Protein sequence: CASSLKGTIYNEQFF. The full variable domain, in which reference TRBV14 and TRBJ2-1 provide the parts outside the CDR3, is EAGVTQFPSHSVIEKGQTVTLRCDPISGHDNLYWYRRVMGKEIKFLLHFVKESKQDESGMPNNRFLAERTGGTYSTLKVQPAELEDSGVYFCASSLKGTIYNEQFFGPGTRLTVL.

The rearrangement uses TRBV7-9 and TRBJ1-1; possible D gene TRBD1, 5 bases. Germline-derived CDR1 and CDR2 are SEHNR and FQNEAQ (reference sequence). The ends were cut back, 5 bases at V and 4 bases at J, with 14 bases in the middle. The CDR3 runs 14 residues. In DNA, the CDR3 is TGTGCCAGCAGCCACTCGGGGGGGAGCACTGAAGCTTTCTTT. Its translation is CASSHSGGSTEAFF.

The rearrangement joins TRBV5-1 to TRBJ1-6; tentatively, D is TRBD1 (6 bases). Trimming removed 0 bases at V and 10 bases at J, with 14 bases between. Germline V gives CDR1 SGHRS, CDR2 YFSETQ. This CDR3 comprises 15 residues. CDR3 region: CASSLARDKVSPLHF. The CDR3 region has the DNA TGCGCCAGCAGCTTGGCCCGGGACAAAGTATCACCCCTCCACTTT.

The V gene is TRBV6-1, the J gene TRBJ2-2; D may be TRBD2 (6 bases). Trimming stripped 7 bases from V and 0 bases from J, with 12 bases between. CDR1 and CDR2 from the germline V gene are MNHNS and SASEGT. This CDR3 region has 15 residues. The CDR3 DNA sequence: TGTGCCAGCACCCTGGGACTCTCGAACACCGGGGAGCTGTTTTTT. Translating it yields CASTLGLSNTGELFF.

CDR3 amino acids: CASSLWSGGLQETQYF. In nucleotides, the CDR3 is TGTGCCAGCAGTTTATGGAGCGGGGGGCTCCAAGAGACCCAGTACTTC. The chain combines TRBV27 with TRBJ2-5, with 9 bases that match TRBD2. J lost 1 base, V lost 1 base, and 4 bases had no gene match. CDR3 length: 16 amino acids. The V gene's germline CDR1 is MNHEY and CDR2 SMNVEV (reference sequence).

The chain uses TRBV20-1 and TRBJ1-1; 8 bases match TRBD1. Germline V lookup: CDR1 DFQATT, CDR2 SNEGSKA (reference sequence). The CDR3 length is 11 residues. V trimming: 6 bases; J trimming: 5 bases; junction bases outside the gene matches: 2. CDR3: CSARGRTEAFF. CDR3 nucleotides: TGCAGTGCCAGGGGGCGGACTGAAGCTTTCTTT.

The chain recombines TRBV19 with TRBJ1-1; 8 positions agree with TRBD1. The CDR3 extends over 15 amino acids. The junction had 5 bases not matched to a gene; V was cut back by 4 bases and J by 1 base. Germline V CDR1 and CDR2: LNHDA, SQIVND (reference sequence). The CDR3 DNA sequence: TGTGCCAGTAGTACCCGACAGGGGTCGAACACTGAAGCTTTCTTT. Translating it yields CASSTRQGSNTEAFF.

The gene calls are TRBV27 and TRBJ1-2, with D possibly being TRBD1 (5 bases). CDR3 length equals 14 residues. Germline V lookup: CDR1 MNHEY, CDR2 SMNVEV (reference sequence). V shed 6 bases and J shed 5 bases, with 16 bases lying between them. CDR3 in DNA: TGTGCCAGCAGCACTCCCGGGACTGGGTATGGCTACACCTTC. This sequence encodes CASSTPGTGYGYTF.

This clone was picked up one time. The chain recombines TRBV10-3 with TRBJ1-1; D is ambiguous. CDR3 length: 13 residues. Germline CDR1 and CDR2: ENHRY and SYGVKD. V lost 4 bases, J lost 4 bases, and 10 bases lay in between. Written as DNA, the CDR3 is TGTGCCATCAGTGGGACCCCGGCCACTGAAGCTTTCTTT. This gives the protein CAISGTPATEAFF.

The chain links TRBV11-2 to TRBJ2-3; D is possibly TRBD1 or TRBD2 (6 bases each). The V and J ends lost 2 bases and 11 bases respectively, with 11 bases between them. Germline loops: CDR1 SGHAT, CDR2 FQNNGV. The CDR3 has 12 residues. In DNA, the CDR3 is TGTGCCAGCAGCTTATGGGAGGACAGGCAGTATTTT. Translated: CASSLWEDRQYF.

The chain joins TRBV6-5 to TRBJ2-3, with D maybe TRBD1 (6 bases). The germline gives CDR1 MNHEY, CDR2 SVGAGI. This CDR3 region has 13 residues. The V end was cut by 6 bases, the J end by 2 bases, with 9 bases between. The DNA of the CDR3 is TGTGCCAGCAGAAGGGACACCACAGATACGCAGTATTTT. Protein product: CASRRDTTDTQYF.

The J gene is TRBJ1-5, the V gene TRBV21-1; TRBD1, as called in the table, went unchecked against the DNA. TRBV21-1 is a recognized pseudogene. The CDR3 is 15 residues long. The CDR3 sequence is CASSKGTAFNQPQHF. CDR3 sequence (DNA): TGTGCCAGCAGCAAAGGGACAGCATTCAATCAGCCCCAGCATTTT.

Here the CDR3 DNA reads TGTGCCAGCAGCCCCGGGGGAACAGGCAGGAGCTCCTACAATGAGCAGTTCTTC. Translated: CASSPGGTGRSSYNEQFF. The gene calls are TRBV11-3 and TRBJ2-1; weak D call: TRBD2 (6 bases). V lost 5 bases and J 0 bases, leaving 20 bases between the germline ends. The germline CDR1 and CDR2 sequences are SGHNT and YENEEA. The CDR3 is 18 amino acids.

The rearrangement links TRBV10-3 to TRBJ2-7; D gene uncertain. The V end was cut by 3 bases, the J end by 3 bases, with 12 bases between. The CDR3 sequence is 14 residues long. CDR1 is ENHRY and CDR2 is SYGVKD in the germline V gene. CDR3 in amino acids: CAISEGPAIYEQYF. CDR3 DNA: TGTGCCATCAGTGAAGGGCCAGCGATCTACGAGCAGTACTTC.

Notes on this clone: Other DNA sequences in this sample translate to the same CDR3. V gene TRBV5-1 combines with J gene TRBJ2-5; 7 nucleotides match TRBD1. The junction had 5 bases not matched to a gene; V was cut back by 4 bases and J by 2 bases. The CDR3 extends over 14 amino acids. Germline values: CDR1 SGHRS, CDR2 YFSETQ. The CDR3 sequence: CASSPGTAQETQYF. The CDR3 DNA sequence: TGCGCCAGCAGCCCAGGGACAGCGCAAGAGACCCAGTACTTC. The full variable domain, rest sourced from reference TRBV5-1 and TRBJ2-5, is KAGVTQTPRYLIKTRGQQVTLSCSPISGHRSVSWYQQTPGQGLQFLFEYFSETQRNKGNFPGRFSGRQFSNSRSEMNVSTLELGDSALYLCASSPGTAQETQYFGPGTRLLVL.

This clone has only one observation. The chain recombines TRBV11-2 with TRBJ2-2; 8 nucleotides agree with TRBD2. The length of the CDR3 is 16 residues. Germline V gene data show CDR1 as SGHAT and CDR2 as FQNNGV. The V and J ends lost 2 bases and 4 bases, in that order; junction bases with no gene match: 6. This chain's CDR3 is CASSLYGGGPTGELFF. The CDR3 DNA reads as TGTGCCAGCAGCTTATACGGGGGGGGGCCCACCGGGGAGCTGTTTTTT.